The entry that follows covers one T cell receptor beta chain sequence. Its antigen is still unknown. The CDR3 extends over 15 amino acids. Germline loops: CDR1 SGHRS, CDR2 YFSETQ. Trimming stripped 2 bases from V and 0 bases from J, with 11 bases between. This entry comes from a study of cytotoxic CD8 clonotypes in ibrutinib-treated CLL. Study-wide context: Some 24 partial and 2 complete responses; at median roughly 68 months, about 14 remitted, about twelve progressed. Investigators collected response samples after a median 12 months of treatment, range 6 to 36.

The assay was immunoSEQ multiplex PCR, and TCRdb's table has in-frame clones only and misses some. There are approximately 90,000 clones in the sample; approximately 80% occur only once, and around 25% lies in the top ten. General observations from the study: Elevated clonality accompanied ibrutinib response, with a return toward baseline values at progression.

The V call is TRBV5-1, the J call TRBJ1-2, with a tentative D call TRBD1 (5 bases). The source of this sequence is a human donor with chronic lymphocytic leukemia. Source: PBMCs, taken after 24 months of ibrutinib treatment. CDR3 protein: CASSFQGEANYGYTF. CDR3 nucleotide sequence: TGCGCCAGCAGCTTCCAAGGGGAGGCTAACTATGGCTACACCTTC.